A single TCR beta chain is shown here with its context. The table came from immunoSEQ multiplex PCR; TCRdb's copy has only in-frame clones and leaves some out. The table shows more than 45,000 clones, with 89% occurring only once. The data were taken from a study of OX40 agonist ivuxolimab in advanced cancers. The CDR3 contains 15 residues. Germline CDR1 MGHRA, CDR2 YSYEKL. With V trimmed by 2 bases and J by 1 base, 0 bases remained unmatched. This receptor was taken from an adult with an advanced solid tumor such as melanoma, head and neck, liver or kidney cancer. The rearrangement uses TRBV4-1 and TRBJ2-1; TRBD2 matches at 9 bases. The sample here was CD4+ or CD8+ T cells sorted from blood, taken in a trial of the OX40 agonist ivuxolimab. The DNA of the CDR3 is TGCGCCAGCAGCCAAACTAGCGGGTCCTACAATGAGCAGTTCTTC. Its protein product is CASSQTSGSYNEQFF.